A selection of T cell receptor beta chains follows, all from one sample in a study of blood T cells in healthy people across ages. TCRdb reanalysed the 5' RACE reads using MiXCR and keeps one entry per CDR3 protein. The sample yields about 680,000 distinct CDR3 sequences, around 48% seen once. Input material: blood. These receptors were obtained from a woman aged 55-70 years in good health. Each CDR3 is given with its conserved first and last residue.

v_gene	len	CDR3aa
TRBV20-1	15	CSARDWRLDNYEQYF
TRBV12-3/TRBV12-4	15	CASNPLGPGNTEAFF
TRBV3-1	15	CASSPRWTGGTEAFF
TRBV4-3	16	CASSQGDRRAFGEQYF
TRBV7-2	14	CASSRTGAKNIQYF
TRBV6-2/TRBV6-3	13	CASTYSAGSTQYF
TRBV5-1	17	CASSMPGQGAGNTEAFF
TRBV5-1	15	CASKSGAGGNYGYTF
TRBV5-1	17	CASSYPGTSGRADTQYF
TRBV12-3/TRBV12-4	14	CASSFGGSGDTQYF
TRBV7-9	15	CASSSPPGRIYEQYF
TRBV7-2	15	CASSPFQGLDYEQYF
TRBV28	14	CTSSYREGGYEQYF
TRBV20-1	13	CSARDHKVNEQFF
TRBV10-3	14	CAIRATNPSLGQYF
TRBV15	16	CATSRDLVAGDSGYTF
TRBV12-3/TRBV12-4	16	CASRATGAGVGTEAFF
TRBV6-5	14	CASSYSLANNEQFF
TRBV5-5	14	CASSRNRDSYGHTF
TRBV15	15	CATSSPRGDSAEQYF